What follows is one T cell receptor (beta chain) and its context. Its antigen is unknown. Germline V lookup: CDR1 MGHDK, CDR2 SYGVNS. Trimming cost V 0 bases and J 4 bases, with 3 bases left between them. The CDR3 extends over 12 amino acids. Assay used: immunoSEQ multiplex PCR; TCRdb lists only in-frame clones, some missing. The sample has roughly 260,000 clones; approximately 87% are singletons. The data were obtained in a study of cytomegalovirus exposure and HLA in healthy donors. Study conclusions and caveats: The majority of TCR sequences were rare, yet some public TCRs appeared in many donors.

The chain has TRBV25-1 and TRBJ1-1; D gene ambiguous. The source of this sequence is a man aged 18 to 30 in good health and CMV-seronegative. The specimen sequenced was PBMCs. The CDR3 nucleotides read TGTGCCAGCAGTGAATACGGCACTGAAGCTTTCTTT. Protein sequence: CASSEYGTEAFF.